Following are 20 T cell receptor beta chains from one sample sequenced in a study of response to subunit inactivated influenza vaccine. From the RT-PCR reads, TCRdb called clonotypes with MiXCR, one entry per CDR3 protein. Of 650,000 to 800,000 distinct CDR3 sequences in the sample, about 14% were seen once. The sequencing here drew on PBMCs from blood, taken approximately 15 days before vaccination. The receptors shown here come from a man aged 50-60 years who received an inactivated influenza vaccine.

This sequence joins TRBV20-1 and TRBJ2-7; D possibly matches TRBD1 or TRBD2 (5 bases each). Trimming stripped 5 bases from V and 7 bases from J, with 9 bases between. Germline loops: CDR1 DFQATT, CDR2 SNEGSKA (reference sequence). The CDR3 runs to 10 residues. This CDR3 reads CSASGHEQYF. CDR3 DNA: TGCAGTGCTTCGGGGCATGAGCAGTACTTC.

This clonotype was seen ten or more times. This chain connects TRBV11-2 to TRBJ1-2; D is perhaps TRBD1 (5 bases). Trimming cost V 5 bases and J 5 bases, with 9 bases left between them. CDR1 is SGHAT and CDR2 is FQNNGV in the germline V gene. CDR3 length: 12 amino acids. CDR3 region: CASSRGRYGYTF. The DNA of the CDR3 is TGTGCCAGCAGCAGGGGACGATATGGCTACACCTTC.

This rearrangement joins TRBV6-5 to TRBJ2-7, with D perhaps matching TRBD1 (5 bases). This CDR3 comprises 15 residues. Between the trimmed V and J ends, which lost 2 bases and 5 bases, there was a span of 16 bases. Looked up from germline, CDR1 is MNHEY and CDR2 is SVGAGI. The CDR3, as DNA: TGTGCCAGCAGTTACCCCGCGCAGGGCCGTCACGAGCAGTACTTC. This codes for CASSYPAQGRHEQYF.

The count of this clonotype is one. The CDR3 end shows no conserved phenylalanine or tryptophan, and so a read error is likely. The J gene is TRBJ2-5, the V gene TRBV24-1; maybe TRBD2 (5 bases). Germline assignment: CDR1 KGHDR and CDR2 SFDVKD. The CDR3 has 12 residues. The V gene lost 6 bases and the J gene lost 9 bases, with 13 bases spanning the gap. CDR3 nucleotide sequence: TGTGCCACCAGTCGACTCAACGGGGCCCAGTACTTA. It codes for CATSRLNGAQYL.

This clonotype was detected a few times. This sequence joins TRBV2 and TRBJ2-5, with a tentative D call TRBD2 (6 bases). In germline, CDR1 is SNHLY, CDR2 FYNNEI. V lost 5 bases, J lost 4 bases, and 11 bases lay in between. The length of the CDR3 is 13 residues. The CDR3, as DNA: TGTGCCAGCAGTTGGGGGGTTGGAGAGACCCAGTACTTC. This translates into CASSWGVGETQYF.

This clonotype was seen more than once but under ten times. The genes are TRBV4-3 and TRBJ2-7; possibly TRBD2 for D (5 bases). The V gene lost 4 bases and the J gene lost 3 bases, with 13 bases spanning the gap. The CDR3 has 14 residues. From germline, CDR1 is LGHNA and CDR2 YSLEER. CDR3 nucleotides: TGCGCCAGCAGCCGAGCCAGCGGCCACTACGAGCAGTACTTC. Its translation: CASSRASGHYEQYF.

This clonotype was observed a few times. The gene calls are TRBV20-1 and TRBJ1-1; 7 bases line up with TRBD1. J was trimmed by 2 bases and V by 3 bases; bases with no gene match: 6. The CDR3 loop spans 14 amino acids. Germline V gene sequence: CDR1 DFQATT, CDR2 SNEGSKA (reference sequence). The CDR3 spells CSASPGGHNTEAFF. The CDR3 nucleotides read TGCAGTGCTAGCCCAGGGGGACACAACACTGAAGCTTTCTTT.

The chain carries TRBV11-2 and TRBJ2-1, with TRBD2 matching 12 bases. With 2 bases clipped from V and 4 bases from J, the junction kept 12 bases outside the gene matches. Germline CDR1 SGHAT, CDR2 FQNNGV. The CDR3 is 19 amino acids. The CDR3 region is CASSLPRTSGTKGYNEQFF. Written as DNA, the CDR3 is TGTGCCAGCAGCTTACCAAGGACTAGCGGGACGAAGGGGTACAATGAGCAGTTCTTC. The full variable domain, in which reference TRBV11-2 and TRBJ2-1 provide the parts outside the CDR3, is EAGVAQSPRYKIIEKRQSVAFWCNPISGHATLYWYQQILGQGPKLLIQFQNNGVVDDSQLPKDRFSAERLKGVDSTLKIQPAKLEDSAVYLCASSLPRTSGTKGYNEQFFGPGTRLTVL.

This clonotype has just a few counts. V gene TRBV28 combines with J gene TRBJ2-6; 9 bases match TRBD1. Germline assignment: CDR1 MDHEN and CDR2 SYDVKM. The CDR3 has 18 amino acids. Trimming removed 6 bases from V and 2 bases from J; junction bases left unmatched: 11. The CDR3 nucleotides read TGTGCCAGCAGACTTTCTGGGACAGGGATTCCTGGGGCCAACGTCCTGACTTTC. Amino acid sequence: CASRLSGTGIPGANVLTF. The full variable domain, its missing parts supplied by reference TRBV28 and TRBJ2-6, is DVKVTQSSRYLVKRTGEKVFLECVQDMDHENMFWYRQDPGLGLRLIYFSYDVKMKEKGDIPEGYSVSREKKERFSLILESASTNQTSMYLCASRLSGTGIPGANVLTFGAGSRLTVL.

The chain links TRBV4-2 to TRBJ2-1, with a weak D call TRBD2 (5 bases). This CDR3 contains 14 residues. Germline assignment: CDR1 LGHNA and CDR2 YNFKEQ. V lost 1 base and J lost 8, with 12 bases in between. The CDR3 spells CASSQGQTRDEQFF. The CDR3 nucleotides are TGTGCCAGCAGCCAAGGACAAACGAGGGATGAGCAGTTCTTC.

The chain is built from TRBV6-5 and TRBJ1-2; D not certain. The CDR3 loop spans 15 amino acids. CDR1 is MNHEY and CDR2 is SVGAGI in the germline V gene. V was trimmed by 0 bases and J by 5 bases, leaving 13 bases between them. CDR3 bases: TGTGCCAGCAGTTACTCGACGGCAGCCCGATATGGCTACACCTTC. Amino acid sequence: CASSYSTAARYGYTF.

The gene calls are TRBV19 and TRBJ1-1; tentative D call: TRBD1 (5 bases). Germline CDR1 and CDR2: LNHDA and SQIVND (reference sequence). There are 14 residues in the CDR3. Between the trimmed V and J ends, which lost 3 bases and 7 bases, there was a span of 15 bases. CDR3 coding DNA: TGTGCCAGTAGTATCGTGGGGCTTGGGAATGAAGCTTTCTTT. Its protein product is CASSIVGLGNEAFF.

In this sample, this clonotype turned up many times. V usage is TRBV2 and J usage is TRBJ2-3; the match to TRBD1 covers 7 bases. With V trimmed by 8 bases and J by 0 bases, 8 bases remained unmatched. The CDR3 length is 15 residues. CDR1 SNHLY and CDR2 FYNNEI come from the germline V gene. CDR3 sequence reads: CASVRDSLSTDTQYF. For the CDR3, the DNA is TGTGCCAGCGTCCGGGACAGCCTTAGCACAGATACGCAGTATTTT. Full variable domain (remainder filled in from reference TRBV2 and TRBJ2-3): EPEVTQTPSHQVTQMGQEVILRCVPISNHLYFYWYRQILGQKVEFLVSFYNNEISEKSEIFDDQFSVERPDGSNFTLKIRSTKLEDSAMYFCASVRDSLSTDTQYFGPGTRLTVL.

The chain couples TRBV7-2 to TRBJ2-7; TRBD2 aligns across 12 bases. The length of the CDR3 is 15 residues. CDR1 is SGHTA and CDR2 is FQGNSA in the germline V gene. V shed 5 bases and J 7 bases; nucleotides not matched to a gene: 9. In DNA form, the CDR3 reads TGTGCCAGCAGCCCACAACTAGCGGGGGGCCGGGAGCAGTACTTC. This translates into CASSPQLAGGREQYF.

The sample holds a few counts of this clonotype. The V call is TRBV20-1, the J call TRBJ1-5; D uncertain. CDR3 size: 14 residues. Per the germline V gene, CDR1 is DFQATT and CDR2 is SNEGSKA (reference sequence). Trimming stripped 3 bases from V and 7 bases from J, with 16 bases between. This chain's CDR3 is CSASDPATYQPQHF. The CDR3 DNA is TGCAGTGCTAGCGACCCCGCCACCTACCAGCCCCAGCATTTT.

This chain uses TRBV11-2 with TRBJ2-7; 8 positions agree with TRBD2. With 2 bases clipped from V and 4 bases from J, the junction kept 1 base outside the gene matches. CDR3 size: 13 residues. Per the germline V gene, CDR1 is SGHAT and CDR2 is FQNNGV. The CDR3 sequence is CASSLQREYEQYF. The CDR3 DNA reads TGTGCCAGCAGCTTACAGCGGGAGTACGAGCAGTACTTC.

This chain links TRBV14 with TRBJ2-1, with 11 bases that match TRBD2. CDR1 SGHDN and CDR2 FVKESK come from the germline V gene. The junction had 6 bases not matched to a gene; V was cut back by 4 bases and J by 7 bases. This CDR3 has 15 amino acids. The CDR3 DNA is TGTGCCAGCAGCCCACTAGCGGGAGTTTCGAATGAGCAGTTCTTC. Its protein is CASSPLAGVSNEQFF.

The CDR3 sequence: CASSLAFSGGGETQYF. DNA of the CDR3: TGTGCCAGCAGCTTAGCTTTTAGCGGGGGTGGAGAGACCCAGTACTTC. This sequence joins TRBV7-8 and TRBJ2-5, with 9 bases fitting TRBD2. Trimming took 0 bases from V and 4 from J; bases not matched to a gene: 6. This CDR3 has 16 residues. The germline V gene has CDR1 SGHVS and CDR2 FQNEAQ.

As for this clonotype: Germline and junction disagree at one end, which may indicate a read error. J is TRBJ2-4 and V is TRBV11-2, with a weak D call TRBD1 (5 bases). Germline V gives CDR1 SGHAT, CDR2 FQNNGV. CDR3 length equals 19 residues. The CDR3 sequence is CASSSHIDQGSPPKDIQYF. The CDR3 nucleotides read TGTGCCAGCAGCTCCCACATAGACCAGGGAAGTCCCCCCAAAGACATTCAGTACTTC.

J is TRBJ1-2 and V is TRBV6-1, with 8 bases lining up with TRBD1. The CDR3 contains 12 residues. Germline assignment: CDR1 MNHNS and CDR2 SASEGT. Trimming at V came to 6 bases and at J to 7 bases, leaving 4 bases not matched to a gene. The CDR3 DNA reads TGTGCCAGCAGGGGACAGGCCTCTGGCTACACCTTC. It codes for CASRGQASGYTF.